This TCR beta chain emerged from a study of identical twins. The CDR3 is 15 amino acids. With V trimmed by 1 base and J by 2 bases, 5 bases remained unmatched. From germline, CDR1 is SGHVS and CDR2 FNYEAQ. Template switching introduced a universal primer site, and the cDNA bore unique molecular identifiers. TCRdb fed the 5' RACE reads into MiXCR, producing one record per CDR3 protein. The sample yields around 250,000 distinct CDR3 sequences, about 13% seen once. The sample holds a few counts of this clonotype. What it binds is not known. Study-wide results and caveats: Analyses of zero insertions could be partly confounded by invariant MAIT and iNKT cells.

The same specimen was also included in a second study, on yellow fever vaccine responses in identical twins.

The sequence was collected from a woman aged 18-29 years in good health. The V and J genes are TRBV7-6 and TRBJ2-7; 7 nucleotides align to TRBD1. Source material: memory (CD45RO+) T cells sorted from blood. The CDR3 region has the DNA TGTGCCAGCAGCTTAGAGACAGGGCGCACCTACGAGCAGTACTTC. This sequence encodes CASSLETGRTYEQYF.